This is a list of T cell receptor beta chains from one sample in a study of T cell changes during pregnancy in multiple sclerosis. Sequencing used immunoSEQ multiplex PCR; TCRdb keeps in-frame clones, though not all of them. The sample has fewer than 50,000 clones, about 92% seen once; the top ten hold about 9%. The sample in question was CD8+ T cells from peripheral blood mononuclear cells, obtained in the first trimester of pregnancy. These receptors originate from a female donor with multiple sclerosis, enrolled in a pregnancy study. CDR3s include the opening cysteine and the closing phenylalanine or tryptophan. A D gene is named only where the DNA matches it firmly. Some rows mark clone size as missing; the rest say once, few, many or name a class of expanded clone.

D	V	size	J	DNA	CDR3
NA	TRBV29-1	NA	TRBJ2-7	TGCAGCGTTGAACCCTTTTTGGAGGGGAGGTCCTACGAGCAGTACTTC	CSVEPFLEGRSYEQYF
NA	TRBV5-1	NA	TRBJ1-3	TGCGCCAGCAGCTTGTCGTTCCGGTCATCCTCTGGAAACACCATATATTTT	CASSLSFRSSSGNTIYF
TRBD1	TRBV30	NA	TRBJ2-7	TGTGCCTGGAGTTCTACTAGGACAGGAGACTACGAGCAGTACTTC	CAWSSTRTGDYEQYF
NA	TRBV7-9	NA	TRBJ2-7	TGTGCCAGCAGTATTAGCGGATACTACGAGCAGTACTTC	CASSISGYYEQYF
TRBD2	TRBV29-1	NA	TRBJ2-5	TGCAGCGTTGAAGTCCTAGCGGGAGCCCCAGAGACCCAGTACTTC	CSVEVLAGAPETQYF
TRBD1	TRBV27	NA	TRBJ1-1	TGTGCCAGCAGGGGACAGGAGTCTGGGGGGTCGACTTTCTTT	CASRGQESGGSTFF
NA	TRBV27	NA	TRBJ1-5	TGTGCCAGCAGTCCCCACCAGGGTAATTCTGGTCAGCCCCAGCATTTT	CASSPHQGNSGQPQHF
TRBD1	TRBV14	NA	TRBJ1-1	TGTGCCAGCAGCCAAGCGAGGGGGCTGAACACTGAAGCTTTCTTT	CASSQARGLNTEAFF
NA	TRBV25-1	NA	TRBJ2-7	TGTGCCAGCAGTAAGAAAAGCAATCAGGGCTCGTACGAGCAGTACTTC	CASSKKSNQGSYEQYF
TRBD2	TRBV25-1	NA	TRBJ2-1	TGTGCCACCGAAGCGGGAGTCTTCAATGAGCAGTTCTTC	CATEAGVFNEQFF
TRBD1	TRBV4-3	NA	TRBJ1-6	TGCGCCAGCAGAAGGGGAGGGACAGGCGATTCACCCCTCCACTTT	CASRRGGTGDSPLHF
TRBD1	TRBV6-1	NA	TRBJ2-7	TGTGCCAGCAGCGACGGACAGGGCCCCTCCTACGAGCAGTACTTC	CASSDGQGPSYEQYF
NA	TRBV7-6	NA	TRBJ2-3	TGTGCCAGCAGCTTAACTGGGGGGGCCACAGATACGCAGTATTTT	CASSLTGGATDTQYF
TRBD2	TRBV6-6	NA	TRBJ2-1	TGTGCCAGCAGTCCAACGACTAGCGGTTACAATGAGCAGTTCTTC	CASSPTTSGYNEQFF
NA	TRBV9	NA	TRBJ2-3	TGTGCCAGCAGCGACACGGGAGTTAGCACAGATACGCAGTATTTT	CASSDTGVSTDTQYF
TRBD2	TRBV19	NA	TRBJ2-1	TGTGCCAGTAGTATAGGCCCAGGACTAGCGGGAGTTTACAATGAGCAGTTCTTC	CASSIGPGLAGVYNEQFF
NA	TRBV19	NA	TRBJ1-1	TGTGCCAGTAGTATAGGGGCGGGTACTGAAGCTTTCTTT	CASSIGAGTEAFF
NA	TRBV6-6	NA	TRBJ2-7	TGTGCCAGCAGTTATACCTACGAGCAGTACTTC	CASSYTYEQYF
NA	TRBV9	once	TRBJ2-5	TGTGCCAGCACCAACGGGGGTGGGGGGCAAGAGACCCAGTACTTC	CASTNGGGGQETQYF
NA	TRBV27	NA	TRBJ2-7	TGTGCCAGCAGTTTACTAGGGGACGAGCAGTACTTC	CASSLLGDEQYF
NA	TRBV5-5	NA	TRBJ2-1	TGTGCCAGCAGCTTGCTTTCGGGTACATCCTACAATGAGCAGTTCTTC	CASSLLSGTSYNEQFF
NA	TRBV30	NA	TRBJ2-5	TGTGCCTGGCGGGAGCTCGATCTCGAAAAGACCCAGTACTTC	CAWRELDLEKTQYF
TRBD1	TRBV4-2	NA	TRBJ1-1	TGTGCCAGCAGCCAGGTATGGGACAGTGAGTACACTGAAGCTTTCTTT	CASSQVWDSEYTEAFF
NA	TRBV7-3	NA	TRBJ2-7	TGTGCCAGCAGCTCTGAGGGGGGGCCAGCGTACGAGCAGTACTTC	CASSSEGGPAYEQYF
NA	TRBV6-1	NA	TRBJ2-1	TGTGCCAGCAGTGAAGTTAGAGTTGAGCAGTTCTTC	CASSEVRVEQFF
NA	TRBV5-1	NA	TRBJ2-3	TGCGCCAGCAACGAGGGGGGCACAGATACGCAGTATTTT	CASNEGGTDTQYF
TRBD1	TRBV5-6	NA	TRBJ2-7	TGTGCCAGCAGCTCGGGACAGGGAGCGTACGAGCAGTACTTC	CASSSGQGAYEQYF
NA	TRBV7-6	NA	TRBJ1-1	TGTGCCAGCGTTGCCGCCTCGACAGTTGAAGCTTTCTTT	CASVAASTVEAFF
NA	TRBV2	NA	TRBJ2-7	TGTGCCAGCACCCCCCGGGTGGCAGAGCAGTACTTC	CASTPRVAEQYF
NA	TRBV5-1	NA	TRBJ2-7	TGCGCCAGCAGCGGTTCGGGAAAAGGGTACGAGCAGTACTTC	CASSGSGKGYEQYF
NA	TRBV30	once	TRBJ2-1	TGTGCCGCGGCTCCGGTAAGGGAGCAGTTCTTC	CAAAPVREQFF
TRBD1	TRBV30	NA	TRBJ1-6	TGTGCCTGGAGTGGAGGGACAGGGGGCTTCTATAATTCACCCCTCCACTTT	CAWSGGTGGFYNSPLHF
NA	TRBV29-1	NA	TRBJ2-5	TGCAGCGTCCAATTGCCAGGGATGAATCTAGGAGAGACCCAGTACTTC	CSVQLPGMNLGETQYF
NA	TRBV5-4	NA	TRBJ2-2	TGTGCCAGCAGCTTGGATGGCTTCCAAAACACCGGGGAGCTGTTTTTT	CASSLDGFQNTGELFF
NA	TRBV9	NA	TRBJ2-7	TGTGCCAGCAGCGGGGGGAGGTCGAATTCCTACGAGCAGTACTTC	CASSGGRSNSYEQYF
NA	TRBV28	NA	TRBJ2-2	TGTGCCAGCAGTCCCCTAAGCAGGGTAACCGGGGAGCTGTTTTTT	CASSPLSRVTGELFF
TRBD2	TRBV11-3	NA	TRBJ2-7	TGTGCCAGCAGCCCAGGGACTAGCGGGAGGACCTACGAGCAGTACTTC	CASSPGTSGRTYEQYF
TRBD1	TRBV19	NA	TRBJ1-5	TGTGCCAGTAGTATGGACCGGGACAGTACTTATAGCAATCAGCCCCAGCATTTT	CASSMDRDSTYSNQPQHF
NA	TRBV6-5	NA	TRBJ1-5	TGTGCCAGCAGTTACCTCAATCAGCCCCAGCATTTT	CASSYLNQPQHF
TRBD1	TRBV7-6	NA	TRBJ2-7	TGTGCCAGCAGCCGATCGGGACAGACTTACGAGCAGTACTTC	CASSRSGQTYEQYF
NA	TRBV7-9	NA	TRBJ2-1	TGTGCCAGCAGCCCCAGCGGGACAAGCTCCTACAATGAGCAGTTCTTC	CASSPSGTSSYNEQFF
TRBD2	TRBV6-5	NA	TRBJ2-3	TGTGCCAGCAGTTCATGGGGGGGAGGGAGCACAGATACGCAGTATTTT	CASSSWGGGSTDTQYF
NA	TRBV5-1	NA	TRBJ2-1	TGCGCCAGCAGCTTGCGAGGGACCTACAATGAGCAGTTCTTC	CASSLRGTYNEQFF
NA	TRBV6-5	once	TRBJ1-2	TGTGCCAGTCGAGGCTATGGCTACACCTTC	CASRGYGYTF
NA	TRBV7-9	NA	TRBJ2-2	TGTGCCAGCAACCATAGACTAGTGGCCGGGGAGCTGTTTTTT	CASNHRLVAGELFF